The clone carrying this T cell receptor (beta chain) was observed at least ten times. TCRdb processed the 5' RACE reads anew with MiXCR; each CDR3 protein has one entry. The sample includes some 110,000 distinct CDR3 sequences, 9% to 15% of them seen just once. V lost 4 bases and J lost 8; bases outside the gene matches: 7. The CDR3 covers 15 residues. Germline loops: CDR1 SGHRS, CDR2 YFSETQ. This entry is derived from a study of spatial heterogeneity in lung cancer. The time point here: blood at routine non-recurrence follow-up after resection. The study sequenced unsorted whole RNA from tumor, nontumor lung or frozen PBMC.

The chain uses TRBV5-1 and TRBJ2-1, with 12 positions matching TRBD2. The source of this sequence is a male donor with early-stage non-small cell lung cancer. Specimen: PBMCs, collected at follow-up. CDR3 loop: CASSLSSGGADEQFF. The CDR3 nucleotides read TGCGCCAGCAGCCTCTCTAGCGGGGGGGCCGATGAGCAGTTCTTC. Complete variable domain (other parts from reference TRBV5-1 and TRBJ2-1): KAGVTQTPRYLIKTRGQQVTLSCSPISGHRSVSWYQQTPGQGLQFLFEYFSETQRNKGNFPGRFSGRQFSNSRSEMNVSTLELGDSALYLCASSLSSGGADEQFFGPGTRLTVL.